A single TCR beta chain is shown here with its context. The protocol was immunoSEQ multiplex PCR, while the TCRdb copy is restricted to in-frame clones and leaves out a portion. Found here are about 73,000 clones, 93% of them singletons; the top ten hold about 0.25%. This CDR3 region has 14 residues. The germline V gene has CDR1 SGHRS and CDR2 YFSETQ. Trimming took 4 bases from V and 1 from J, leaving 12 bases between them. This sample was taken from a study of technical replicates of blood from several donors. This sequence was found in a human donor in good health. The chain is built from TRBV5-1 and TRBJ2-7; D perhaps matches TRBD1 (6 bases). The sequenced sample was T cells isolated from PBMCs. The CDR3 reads CASSNRGHSYEQYF. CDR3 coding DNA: TGCGCCAGCAGCAACCGGGGACATTCCTACGAGCAGTACTTC.